The 2 T cell receptor beta chains presented below share a single source sample, sequenced in a study of Graves' ophthalmopathy and Graves' hyperthyroidism. Amplification of the TCR beta CDR3 regions used RNA transcripts (as template). After a first-round RT-PCR with HTBI primers, a second-round multiplex PCR was run. TCRdb independently ran MiXCR on the multiplex PCR reads; one entry per CDR3 protein. Here the sample spans under 200,000 distinct CDR3 sequences, more than 30% being singletons. Sequencing input: peripheral blood. These receptor sequences come from a woman aged 40 to 55 with Graves' ophthalmopathy.

Ten or more counts support this clonotype. CDR3 loop: CASSGDRGDYGYTF. The CDR3 region has the DNA TGTGCCAGCAGTGGTGACAGGGGAGACTATGGCTACACCTTC. The rearrangement uses TRBV25-1 and TRBJ1-2; the match to TRBD1 covers 8 bases. This CDR3 has 14 residues. Unmatched junction bases numbered 4, after V lost 4 bases and J lost 3 bases. CDR1 and CDR2 from the germline V gene are MGHDK and SYGVNS.

The chain uses TRBV27 and TRBJ1-1; 7 nucleotides match TRBD1. CDR1 MNHEY and CDR2 SMNVEV come from the germline V gene (reference sequence). V was clipped by 4 bases and J by 3 bases; unmatched bases: 8. The CDR3 is 15 amino acids. The CDR3 DNA sequence: TGTGCCAGCAGTTCCGGAAGGGGGCAGTACACTGAAGCTTTCTTT. This sequence encodes CASSSGRGQYTEAFF.